The next 32 T cell receptor beta chains were all read from a single sample in a study of T cells after yellow fever vaccination. TCRdb passed the 5' RACE reads through MiXCR, listing each CDR3 protein once. Of 320,000 or so distinct CDR3 sequences listed, roughly 8% are singletons. The sequenced sample was PBMCs, obtained around 45 days after the first yellow fever vaccination. These TCRs come from a young man who received the YFV17D yellow fever vaccine.

This clonotype has only a few counts. The rearrangement uses TRBV10-3 and TRBJ1-1; perhaps TRBD1 as D (5 bases). The germline V gene encodes CDR1 ENHRY and CDR2 SYGVKD. Trimming stripped 6 bases from V and 0 bases from J, with 8 bases between. The CDR3 has 13 residues. CDR3 loop: CAIRGPLNTEAFF. Written as DNA, the CDR3 is TGTGCCATCAGGGGGCCGCTGAACACTGAAGCTTTCTTT.

The table lists this clonotype with a few counts. The chain is built from TRBV27 and TRBJ1-6; 7 nucleotides line up with TRBD1. The CDR3 covers 14 residues. Germline V gives CDR1 MNHEY, CDR2 SMNVEV (reference sequence). J gave up 6 bases and V 9 bases, and 8 bases lay outside the gene matches. CDR3 coding DNA: TGTGCCAGTAGGGGGGGACAGAGTAATTCACCCCTCCACTTT. As protein: CASRGGQSNSPLHF.

This clonotype has more than one count but fewer than ten. The genes are TRBV18 and TRBJ2-5; TRBD2 might be the D (5 bases). CDR1 and CDR2 from the germline V gene are KGHSH and LQKENI. Trimming stripped 1 base from V and 4 bases from J, with 7 bases between. CDR3 size: 13 residues. Here the CDR3 reads CASSPQAGETQYF. CDR3 bases: TGTGCCAGCTCACCACAGGCGGGAGAGACCCAGTACTTC.

V is TRBV5-1 and J is TRBJ2-7; either TRBD1 or TRBD2 may supply D (6 bases each). This CDR3 spans 13 amino acids. The V and J ends lost 4 bases and 6 bases respectively, with 14 bases between them. In germline, CDR1 is SGHRS, CDR2 YFSETQ. The CDR3 bases are TGCGCCAGCAGCCCGCGAGGAGGGGGCGAGCAGTACTTC. It codes for CASSPRGGGEQYF. Based on the CDR3 plus reference TRBV5-1 and TRBJ2-7, the full variable domain is KAGVTQTPRYLIKTRGQQVTLSCSPISGHRSVSWYQQTPGQGLQFLFEYFSETQRNKGNFPGRFSGRQFSNSRSEMNVSTLELGDSALYLCASSPRGGGEQYFGPGTRLTVT.

V and J are TRBV7-3 and TRBJ1-1; no clear D. Trimming pared 5 bases from V and 3 bases from J, leaving 10 bases between. Looked up from germline, CDR1 is SGHTA and CDR2 is FQGTGA. The CDR3 is made up of 13 amino acids. The CDR3 DNA reads TGTGCCAGCAGCCAATTAGCCCACACTGAAGCTTTCTTT. Translation: CASSQLAHTEAFF. Complete variable domain (other parts from reference TRBV7-3 and TRBJ1-1): GAGVSQTPSNKVTEKGKYVELRCDPISGHTALYWYRQSLGQGPEFLIYFQGTGAADDSGLPNDRFFAVRPEGSVSTLKIQRTERGDSAVYLCASSQLAHTEAFFGQGTRLTVV.

This clonotype showed up many times. V usage is TRBV5-4 and J usage is TRBJ2-3; 9 bases are a match to TRBD1. CDR1 and CDR2 (germline): SGHNT, YYREEE (reference sequence). This CDR3 is 15 amino acids long. V lost 4 bases and J lost 3; bases outside the gene matches: 6. CDR3 region: CASSPPGQGTDTQYF. DNA of the CDR3: TGTGCCAGCAGCCCGCCGGGACAGGGAACAGATACGCAGTATTTT. The whole variable domain, filled in from reference TRBV5-4 and TRBJ2-3, reads ETGVTQSPTHLIKTRGQQVTLRCSSQSGHNTVSWYQQALGQGPQFIFQYYREEENGRGNFPPRFSGLQFPNYSSELNVNALELDDSALYLCASSPPGQGTDTQYFGPGTRLTVL.

The chain is built from TRBV11-2 and TRBJ1-1, with a possible D match to TRBD1 (5 bases). Germline CDR1 and CDR2: SGHAT and FQNNGV. V lost 5 bases, J lost 3 bases, and 10 bases lay in between. The CDR3 is 13 amino acids. CDR3 amino acids: CASSHPGDTEAFF. The CDR3 DNA follows: TGTGCCAGCAGCCATCCGGGGGACACTGAAGCTTTCTTT.

This clonotype was observed a single time. The chain links TRBV6-1 to TRBJ1-2; maybe TRBD1 (5 bases). The CDR3 runs 12 residues. Trimming shortened V by 8 bases and J by 7 bases, and 14 bases separated the two germline ends. Per the germline V gene, CDR1 is MNHNS and CDR2 is SASEGT. CDR3 bases: TGTGCCAGCTCCGGGTCGGGGCGTGGCTACACCTTC. It yields the protein CASSGSGRGYTF.

This clonotype came up a few times. The rearrangement uses TRBV25-1 and TRBJ2-3; 8 nucleotides agree with TRBD2. J lost 3 bases, V lost 3 bases, and 5 bases had no gene match. Germline V gives CDR1 MGHDK, CDR2 SYGVNS. This CDR3 is 15 amino acids long. This CDR3 is CASSDPGGGTDTQYF. CDR3 coding DNA: TGTGCCAGCAGTGACCCGGGGGGGGGAACAGATACGCAGTATTTT.

The chain couples TRBV6-2 or TRBV6-3 to TRBJ2-7; D perhaps matches TRBD2 (5 bases). CDR1 and CDR2 (germline): MNHEY, SVGEGT. The germline V and J ends were trimmed by 0 bases and 2 bases, with 5 bases remaining between them. The length of the CDR3 is 13 residues. The CDR3 bases are TGTGCCAGCAGTTACTCCGGGGCCTACGAGCAGTACGTC. This gives the protein CASSYSGAYEQYV.

V is TRBV10-2 and J is TRBJ2-3; 14 bases match TRBD2. There are 15 residues in the CDR3. The germline V gene encodes CDR1 WSHSY and CDR2 SAAADI. The J segment lost 11 bases and the V segment lost 0 bases, leaving 4 bases of the junction unmatched. The CDR3 region is CASSESRTSGGKQYF. In DNA form, the CDR3 reads TGCGCCAGCAGTGAGTCCCGGACTAGCGGGGGGAAGCAGTATTTT.

This clonotype was counted only a few times. This chain links TRBV18 with TRBJ1-5, with 8 bases fitting TRBD1. This CDR3 is built from 16 residues. CDR1 is KGHSH and CDR2 is LQKENI in the germline V gene. The trim removed 2 bases at V and 7 bases at J, leaving 10 bases unmatched. CDR3 loop: CASSPRTGTGGQPQHF. CDR3 DNA: TGTGCCAGCTCACCAAGGACAGGGACCGGGGGGCAGCCCCAGCATTTT.

The chain carries TRBV20-1 and TRBJ1-5, with D tentatively TRBD1 (5 bases). Between the trimmed V and J ends, which lost 1 base and 0 bases, there was a span of 7 bases. The germline gives CDR1 DFQATT, CDR2 SNEGSKA (reference sequence). This CDR3 region has 14 residues. CDR3 bases: TGCAGTGCTAGAGGGGGGGATAGCAATCAGCCCCAGCATTTT. Its protein is CSARGGDSNQPQHF.

Comment on this clonotype: One junction end disagrees with the germline gene, perhaps due to a read error. The J gene is TRBJ1-2, the V gene TRBV30; maybe TRBD1 (6 bases). Germline V gene data show CDR1 as GTSNPN and CDR2 as SVGIG (reference sequence). CDR3 size: 13 residues. The CDR3 DNA sequence: TGTGCCTGGAGTGTAAACAGGGTGGATGGCTACAACTTC. The encoded protein is CAWSVNRVDGYNF.

This rearrangement joins TRBV3-1 to TRBJ2-5; 9 bases fit TRBD1. The CDR3 is 18 amino acids. V lost 1 base and J lost 2; bases outside the gene matches: 11. Germline CDR1 and CDR2: LGHDT and YNNKEL (reference sequence). The DNA for the CDR3 is TGTGCCAGCAGCCAAGTTTCCGGGACAGGGTCACTTCAAGAGACCCAGTACTTC. It is translated as CASSQVSGTGSLQETQYF.

This clonotype has a handful of counts. This chain uses TRBV10-3 with TRBJ2-7; D may match TRBD1 or TRBD2 (5 bases each). The ends were cut back, 2 bases at V and 4 bases at J, with 9 bases in the middle. From germline, CDR1 is ENHRY and CDR2 SYGVKD. This CDR3 has 13 residues. The CDR3 coding sequence is TGTGCCATCAGTGAGAGGGACGGTTACGAGCAGTACGTC. Translation: CAISERDGYEQYV.

The chain has TRBV29-1 and TRBJ1-4, with 10 positions matching TRBD1. Germline assignment: CDR1 SQVTM and CDR2 ANQGSEA. The CDR3 totals 13 residues. Trimming took 7 bases from V and 8 from J; bases not matched to a gene: 7. Here the CDR3 reads CSAQGQGNEKLFF. For the CDR3, the DNA is TGCAGCGCCCAGGGACAGGGGAACGAAAAACTGTTTTTT.

The chain carries TRBV5-5 and TRBJ1-2, with 10 bases that match TRBD1. The CDR3 length is 16 residues. Germline-derived CDR1 and CDR2 are SGHKS and YYEKEE (reference sequence). J was trimmed by 4 bases and V by 7 bases; bases with no gene match: 13. The CDR3 bases are TGTGCCAGCCTCCTTGGTCTAGGGACAGGGGCCTATGGCTACACCTTC. Residues: CASLLGLGTGAYGYTF.

This clonotype has at least ten counts. The chain carries TRBV10-3 and TRBJ2-3, with D tentatively TRBD1 (6 bases). Trimming took 5 bases from V and 0 from J, leaving 12 bases between them. CDR3 length: 15 amino acids. CDR1 and CDR2 from the germline V gene are ENHRY and SYGVKD. The CDR3 DNA reads as TGTGCCATCAGTACTGGGACAACTAGCACAGATACGCAGTATTTT. Amino acid sequence: CAISTGTTSTDTQYF.

The chain uses TRBV29-1 and TRBJ1-1, with D hard to call. The germline CDR1 and CDR2 sequences are SQVTM and ANQGSEA. The CDR3 has 11 amino acids. V was pared by 4 bases and J by 3 bases, with 6 bases between. The CDR3 loop is CSVGPYTEAFF. In nucleotides, the CDR3 is TGCAGCGTTGGTCCGTACACTGAAGCTTTCTTT.

V and J are TRBV5-1 and TRBJ2-7, with TRBD1 matching 7 bases. With V trimmed by 4 bases and J by 4 bases, 5 bases remained unmatched. The CDR3 contains 13 residues. Germline V gene lookup returns CDR1 SGHRS and CDR2 YFSETQ. CDR3 nucleotide sequence: TGCGCCAGCAGCCCGGGGACAGAATACGAGCAGTACTTC. Translated, it gives CASSPGTEYEQYF.

The chain recombines TRBV5-1 with TRBJ2-2; D ambiguous. The germline gives CDR1 SGHRS, CDR2 YFSETQ. This CDR3 has 15 residues. The V gene lost 6 bases and the J gene lost 4 bases, with 16 bases spanning the gap. The CDR3 region is CASNAEPVGTGELFF. The CDR3 DNA sequence: TGCGCCAGCAACGCGGAGCCGGTGGGCACCGGGGAGCTGTTTTTT.

The V and J genes are TRBV10-3 and TRBJ1-1; possibly TRBD1 for D (6 bases). V lost 8 bases to trimming and J lost 0 bases, with 10 bases between them. Germline-derived CDR1 and CDR2 are ENHRY and SYGVKD. The CDR3 runs to 13 residues. For the CDR3, the DNA is TGTGCCATCGGGGACATCATGAACACTGAAGCTTTCTTT. Translated: CAIGDIMNTEAFF.

There are many counts of this clonotype. The chain is built from TRBV6-6 and TRBJ1-1, with a weak D call TRBD1 (5 bases). V was shortened by 8 bases and J by 2 bases, with 12 bases between the two germline ends. CDR3 length equals 13 residues. Germline lookup yields CDR1 MNHNY and CDR2 SVGAGI (reference sequence). The CDR3 is CASSPQENTEAFF. The CDR3 DNA reads as TGTGCCAGCTCACCACAGGAAAACACTGAAGCTTTCTTT.

This clonotype was recorded a few times. V gene TRBV20-1 combines with J gene TRBJ2-1; 9 bases map to TRBD2. J gave up 8 bases and V 3 bases, and 11 bases lay outside the gene matches. This CDR3 is built from 15 residues. Looked up from germline, CDR1 is DFQATT and CDR2 is SNEGSKA (reference sequence). CDR3 loop: CSARDTKRGVDEQFF. As DNA, the CDR3 is TGCAGTGCTAGGGACACGAAGCGGGGGGTCGATGAGCAGTTCTTC.

This clonotype was recorded a few times. The chain links TRBV5-1 to TRBJ2-2, with no clear D. Trimming removed 3 bases at V and 4 bases at J, with 22 bases between. Germline V gives CDR1 SGHRS, CDR2 YFSETQ. The CDR3 has 18 amino acids. The CDR3 here is CASSWTLWERSGTGELFF. The CDR3 bases are TGCGCCAGCAGCTGGACCCTTTGGGAACGCTCGGGCACCGGGGAGCTGTTTTTT. The full variable domain, rest sourced from reference TRBV5-1 and TRBJ2-2, is KAGVTQTPRYLIKTRGQQVTLSCSPISGHRSVSWYQQTPGQGLQFLFEYFSETQRNKGNFPGRFSGRQFSNSRSEMNVSTLELGDSALYLCASSWTLWERSGTGELFFGEGSRLTVL.

This clonotype has a handful of counts. The chain links TRBV9 to TRBJ2-3; 8 bases agree with TRBD1. Losses at the gene ends were 6 bases for V and 0 bases for J; bases not matched to a gene: 6. Per germline, CDR1 SGDLS and CDR2 YYNGEE. The CDR3 spans 15 residues. The CDR3 is CASTRQGLSTDTQYF. CDR3 sequence (DNA): TGTGCCAGCACCCGACAGGGGTTAAGCACAGATACGCAGTATTTT.

This chain connects TRBV4-1 to TRBJ1-2; no reliable D call. This CDR3 has 15 residues. V shed 3 bases and J shed 0 bases, with 11 bases lying between them. The germline gives CDR1 MGHRA, CDR2 YSYEKL. CDR3 in DNA: TGCGCCAGCAGCCATGGATCAGCGTCTAACTATGGCTACACCTTC. As protein: CASSHGSASNYGYTF.

This clonotype has a count of ten or more. The chain employs TRBV27 and TRBJ2-2; D possibly matches TRBD1 or TRBD2 (5 bases each). Per germline, CDR1 MNHEY and CDR2 SMNVEV (reference sequence). The V end lost 1 base, the J end lost 2 bases, and 14 bases lay between the germline ends. The CDR3 spans 17 residues. The CDR3 DNA sequence: TGTGCCAGCAGTTTATTTACGGGGACCCCTAACACCGGGGAGCTGTTTTTT. This encodes CASSLFTGTPNTGELFF.

In this sample, this clonotype turned up once. This chain uses TRBV19 with TRBJ2-1; D is tentatively TRBD1 or TRBD2 (5 bases each). The germline CDR1 and CDR2 sequences are LNHDA and SQIVND (reference sequence). CDR3 length: 16 amino acids. Trimming cost V 4 bases and J 0 bases, with 13 bases left between them. CDR3 bases: TGTGCCAGTAGTACCCCGCAAGGGACCTCCTACAATGAGCAGTTCTTC. Translating gives CASSTPQGTSYNEQFF.

This chain joins TRBV20-1 and TRBJ1-5; TRBD1 matches at 7 bases. Per germline, CDR1 DFQATT and CDR2 SNEGSKA (reference sequence). V dropped 4 bases and J dropped 0; count of bases not matched to a gene: 3. The CDR3 loop spans 14 amino acids. CDR3 nucleotide sequence: TGCAGTGCTAAGAGGGGGCATAGCAATCAGCCCCAGCATTTT. Translation: CSAKRGHSNQPQHF.

In DNA form, the CDR3 reads TGTGCCAGCAGCTCCCGAGGTGGAACTGAAGCTTTCTTT. This sequence encodes CASSSRGGTEAFF. The chain recombines TRBV11-1 with TRBJ1-1, with D uncertain. Trimming removed 4 bases at V and 5 bases at J, with 11 bases between. The V gene's germline CDR1 is SGHAT and CDR2 FQDESV (reference sequence). The CDR3 has 13 residues.